A single sample is the source of the 8 T cell receptor beta chains below, sequenced in a study of T cells in localized non-small cell lung cancer. The data were produced by immunoSEQ multiplex PCR, yet TCRdb's version contains in-frame clones alone and is incomplete. Here the sample spans about 9,800 clones, 35% to 45% being singletons. This specimen was lymph node tissue, taken before any cancer treatment. The receptors derive from a woman aged 35 to 70 with stage I lung adenocarcinoma.

The chain has TRBV19 and TRBJ2-1; 9 bases map to TRBD2. The CDR3 spans 15 residues. Germline lookup yields CDR1 LNHDA and CDR2 SQIVND (reference sequence). J gave up 2 bases and V 6 bases, and 5 bases lay outside the gene matches. For the CDR3, the DNA is TGTGCCAGTAGCACGCGGGGGGGCCCCTACAATGAGCAGTTCTTC. It yields the protein CASSTRGGPYNEQFF.

This clone is medium-sized by share. This chain links TRBV6-8 with TRBJ1-1; 7 bases align to TRBD1. Trimming cost V 5 bases and J 7 bases; bases outside gene matches: 13. This CDR3 spans 15 amino acids. Germline V gene sequence: CDR1 MNHGY, CDR2 SAAAGT. CDR3: CASSGGQGVYGEAFF. The CDR3 bases are TGTGCCAGCAGTGGTGGGCAGGGGGTCTACGGTGAAGCTTTCTTT.

This clone has only a few counts. An end of the junction does not agree with germline; a read error may underlie this. This chain joins TRBV6-8 and TRBJ2-7; TRBD1 agrees at 8 bases. The CDR3 is made up of 15 amino acids. Germline assignment: CDR1 MNHGY and CDR2 SAAAGT. The CDR3, as DNA: TGTGCCAGCAGTCTCGAGGGGACAGGAGCCTATGAGCAGTACTTC. Its translation: CASSLEGTGAYEQYF.

The chain couples TRBV18 to TRBJ1-2, with D perhaps TRBD1 (6 bases). V lost 5 bases and J lost 5, with 12 bases in between. Germline loops: CDR1 KGHSH, CDR2 LQKENI. The CDR3 contains 13 residues. CDR3 nucleotides: TGTGCCAGCTCATCCGGACAGCTTTATGGCTACACCTTC. Translation: CASSSGQLYGYTF.

Of note for this clone: A read error may account for a junction end that differs from germline. DNA of the CDR3: TGCGCCAGCAGCATATTTACAGGGGTTTCTGGGGCTAACGTCCTGACTTTC. Translating it yields CASSIFTGVSGANVLTF. V is TRBV5-1 and J is TRBJ2-6; TRBD1 matches at 7 bases. The CDR3 is 17 amino acids. The germline V gene encodes CDR1 SGHRS and CDR2 YFSETQ. The full variable domain, in which reference TRBV5-1 and TRBJ2-6 provide the parts outside the CDR3, is KAGVTQTPRYLIKTRGQQVTLSCSPISGHRSVSWYQQTPGQGLQFLFEYFSETQRNKGNFPGRFSGRQFSNSRSEMNVSTLELGDSALYLCASSIFTGVSGANVLTFGAGSRLTVL.

This chain joins TRBV5-1 and TRBJ1-3, with D perhaps TRBD1 (5 bases). The germline V gene has CDR1 SGHRS and CDR2 YFSETQ. Trimming cost V 2 bases and J 0 bases, with 9 bases left between them. The CDR3 covers 15 residues. CDR3 loop: CASSFLGPSGNTIYF. The CDR3 DNA is TGCGCCAGCAGCTTCTTGGGACCCTCTGGAAACACCATATATTTT.

The rearrangement joins TRBV19 to TRBJ1-6; D is unclear. The V and J ends lost 4 bases and 12 bases respectively, with 13 bases between them. Germline-derived CDR1 and CDR2 are LNHDA and SQIVND (reference sequence). This CDR3 spans 13 amino acids. In nucleotides, the CDR3 is TGTGCCAGTAGTAGAAGGTCTGGGGAACCCCTCCACTTT. This encodes CASSRRSGEPLHF.

In this sample, this clone turned up once. The gene calls are TRBV19 and TRBJ1-1, with no clear D. Trimming removed 1 base from V and 0 bases from J, with 6 bases in between. This CDR3 comprises 14 residues. Germline loops: CDR1 LNHDA, CDR2 SQIVND (reference sequence). For the CDR3, the DNA is TGTGCCAGTAGTATAGTTCAGGTGAACACTGAAGCTTTCTTT. Encoded protein: CASSIVQVNTEAFF.